These T cell receptor beta chains were read from a single sample in a study of T-cell memory formation after mild COVID-19. MiXCR, applied by TCRdb to the 5' RACE reads, yields one record per CDR3 protein. This sample yields under 70,000 distinct CDR3 sequences, of which about 10% are seen a single time; about 1.1% belongs to the top ten. The sample taken for sequencing was PBMCs or a T cell subset sorted from them (not recorded which). Receptors originate from a man aged 18 to 29 who had mild COVID-19 (a few samples of this study predate the infection). Cell type and time point are not known. Each CDR3 is given with its conserved first and last residue. Fields, in order: D gene, V gene, J gene, clone size, CDR3 DNA, CDR3 protein. A D gene is named only where the DNA matches it firmly. Clone size is not always given. Where it is, it says once, few, many or a class for expanded clones.

TRBD2	TRBV9	TRBJ2-1	few	TGTGCCAGCAGCGAGGGAGGGACTAGCGGCTACAATGAGCAGTTCTTC	CASSEGGTSGYNEQFF
NA	TRBV29-1	TRBJ2-1	many	TGCAGCGCTGTATACGGGGTCCGAGGGTACAATGAGCAGTTCTTC	CSAVYGVRGYNEQFF
NA	TRBV20-1	TRBJ1-1	NA	TGCAGTGCTAGGAATATTGCCCTGAACACTGAAGCTTTCTTT	CSARNIALNTEAFF
NA	TRBV3-1	TRBJ2-2	NA	TGTGCCAGCAGTCACCGCGGGGAGCTGTTTTTT	CASSHRGELFF
NA	TRBV7-2	TRBJ1-4	NA	TGTGCCAGCAGCTTAGATGGTCGGGGCAGTGAAAAACTGTTTTTT	CASSLDGRGSEKLFF
TRBD1	TRBV10-3	TRBJ1-1	few	TGTGCCATCAGTGAGCCGGGACAGGGGGGCACTGAAGCTTTCTTT	CAISEPGQGGTEAFF
TRBD2	TRBV4-3	TRBJ2-3	many	TGCGCCAGCAGCCAAGAGCCGGCAAGCGGGGGTAGCACAGATACGCAGTATTTT	CASSQEPASGGSTDTQYF
TRBD2	TRBV4-3	TRBJ2-3	NA	TGCGCCAGCAGCCAAGTGGACGGGGGGGCCCCAGATACGCAGTATTTT	CASSQVDGGAPDTQYF
NA	TRBV29-1	TRBJ1-1	NA	TGCAGCGTTTCTGAGGGGGTGGGCACTGAAGCTTTCTTT	CSVSEGVGTEAFF
NA	TRBV29-1	TRBJ2-3	many	TGCAGCGTTGAAAGGGGTCAAGGAGATACGCAGTATTTT	CSVERGQGDTQYF
NA	TRBV11-2	TRBJ2-4	few	TGTGCCAGCAGCTTAGAAGGGGGAGACATTCAGTACTTC	CASSLEGGDIQYF
NA	TRBV20-1	TRBJ2-2	few	TGCAGTGCCCCTGATGTAGGGCCGAACACCGGGGAGCTGTTTTTT	CSAPDVGPNTGELFF
NA	TRBV4-1	TRBJ1-5	NA	TGCGCCAGCAGCCAAGCCTTAGATCAGCCCCAGCATTTT	CASSQALDQPQHF
NA	TRBV7-9	TRBJ1-2	NA	TGTGCCAGCAGCTCGTGGCAGGGATTTCATGGCTACACCTTC	CASSSWQGFHGYTF
TRBD2	TRBV4-2	TRBJ2-1	many	TGTGCCAGCAGCCAAGTCTTTAGCGGGGACTGGTACAATGAGCAGTTCTTC	CASSQVFSGDWYNEQFF
TRBD1	TRBV4-3	TRBJ2-7	NA	TGCGCCAGCAGCCAGGAACCGACCGGGACAGTATACGAGCAGTACTTC	CASSQEPTGTVYEQYF
TRBD1	TRBV23-1	TRBJ2-2	NA	TGCGCCAGCACGCACAGGGGTCCCGGGGAGCTGTTTTTT	CASTHRGPGELFF
NA	TRBV5-1	TRBJ2-1	NA	TGCGCCAGCAGCTTGCGACAGGCCGGGGGCAATGAGCAGTTCTTC	CASSLRQAGGNEQFF
NA	TRBV7-2	TRBJ2-5	few	TGTGCCAGCAGTCGCGGGATTGAAGAGACCCAGTACTTC	CASSRGIEETQYF
TRBD1	TRBV7-9	TRBJ1-2	NA	TGTGCCACGGACCTGGACAGGGCCTATGGCTACACCTTC	CATDLDRAYGYTF
NA	TRBV6-2/TRBV6-3	TRBJ2-7	NA	TGTGCCAGCAGTTCCGGGGGCCGCTCCTACGAGCAGTACTTC	CASSSGGRSYEQYF
NA	TRBV9	TRBJ1-1	NA	TGTGCCAGCAGCGTAGGTGTAACAGTGCACACTGAAGCTTTCTTT	CASSVGVTVHTEAFF
NA	TRBV18	TRBJ2-5	NA	TGTGCCAGCTCACCACCGGACTACCGGACATTTCAAGAGACCCAGTACTTC	CASSPPDYRTFQETQYF
TRBD1	TRBV11-2	TRBJ1-2	NA	TGTGCCAGCAGCTTAGATCTGGCGGGACAGAGCCATGGCTACACCTTC	CASSLDLAGQSHGYTF